This T cell receptor (beta chain) derives from a study of shared clonotypes between healthy human individuals. Study-wide context: Each donor had three CD4 naive, three CD4 memory, two CD8 naive and one CD8 memory plate.

For this clone: The antigen remains unidentified.

Trimming shortened V by 2 bases and J by 4 bases, and 14 bases separated the two germline ends. The CDR3 has 14 residues. Germline V lookup: CDR1 SQVTM, CDR2 ANQGSEA. Findings of the study overall: When compared with the clonotypes that were shared by all four sorted-subset donors, the non-shared clonotypes turned out to have lower generation probabilities.

Terminally differentiated effector memory CD45RA+ cells were excluded from the naive CD8 cells, which were CD45RO-negative and positively selected for CCR7. Sorted-subset replicate PCR reactions contained roughly 200 ng DNA, corresponding to about 30,000 T cell genomes. Authors' analysis steps: In the immunoSEQ data, sequences were junction-only and lacked quality scores, so filtering differed. TCRdb's table, derived via immunoSEQ multiplex PCR, lists solely in-frame clones and lacks some. D and trimming were read from the DNA, whereas the V and J calls and clone size are those reported in that table. The table has roughly 890,000 clones, 80% to 95% seen once.

This TCR derives from a man under 40 in good health. V and J are TRBV29-1 and TRBJ2-5; D unclear. Specimen: naive CD8+ T cells sorted from blood. The CDR3 reads CSVEQAPRGETQYF. The CDR3 region has the DNA TGCAGCGTTGAACAGGCGCCTAGAGGAGAGACCCAGTACTTC. The whole variable domain, filled in from reference TRBV29-1 and TRBJ2-5, reads SAVISQKPSRDICQRGTSLTIQCQVDSQVTMMFWYRQQPGQSLTLIATANQGSEATYESGFVIDKFPISRPNLTFSTLTVSNMSPEDSSIYLCSVEQAPRGETQYFGPGTRLLVL.